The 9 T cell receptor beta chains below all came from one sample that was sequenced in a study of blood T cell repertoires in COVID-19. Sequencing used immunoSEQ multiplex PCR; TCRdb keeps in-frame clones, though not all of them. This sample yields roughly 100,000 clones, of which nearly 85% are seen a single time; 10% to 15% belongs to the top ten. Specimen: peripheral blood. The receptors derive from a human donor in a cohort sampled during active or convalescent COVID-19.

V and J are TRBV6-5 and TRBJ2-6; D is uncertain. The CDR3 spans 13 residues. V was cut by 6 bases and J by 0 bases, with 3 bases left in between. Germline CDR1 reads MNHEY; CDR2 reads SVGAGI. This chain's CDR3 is CASSSSGANVLTF. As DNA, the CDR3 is TGTGCCAGCAGCTCCTCTGGGGCCAACGTCCTGACTTTC.

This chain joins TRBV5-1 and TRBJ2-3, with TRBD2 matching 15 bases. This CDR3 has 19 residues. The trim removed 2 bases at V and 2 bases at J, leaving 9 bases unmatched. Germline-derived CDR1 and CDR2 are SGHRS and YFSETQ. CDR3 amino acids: CASSLRTSGGAVNTDTQYF. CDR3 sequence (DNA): TGCGCCAGCAGCTTAAGGACTAGCGGGGGGGCGGTTAACACAGATACGCAGTATTTT.

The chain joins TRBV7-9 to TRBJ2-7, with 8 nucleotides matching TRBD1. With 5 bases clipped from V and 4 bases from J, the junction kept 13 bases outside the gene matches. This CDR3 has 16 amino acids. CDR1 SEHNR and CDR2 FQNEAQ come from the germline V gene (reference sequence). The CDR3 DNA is TGTGCCAGCAGCGTGTTCTCCGGGACAGGCCCTTACGAGCAGTACTTC. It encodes CASSVFSGTGPYEQYF.

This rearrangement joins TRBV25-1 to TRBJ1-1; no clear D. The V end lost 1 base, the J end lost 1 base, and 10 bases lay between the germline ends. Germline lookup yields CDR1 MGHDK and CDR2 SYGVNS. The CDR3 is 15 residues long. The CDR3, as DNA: TGTGCCAGCAGTGAATGGTGGGCCCCGAACACTGAAGCTTTCTTT. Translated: CASSEWWAPNTEAFF.

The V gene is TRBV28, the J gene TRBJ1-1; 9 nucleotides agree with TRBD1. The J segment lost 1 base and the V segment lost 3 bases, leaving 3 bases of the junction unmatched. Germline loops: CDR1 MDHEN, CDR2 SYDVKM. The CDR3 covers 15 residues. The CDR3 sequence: CASSFWGQGNTEAFF. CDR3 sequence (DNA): TGTGCCAGCAGTTTTTGGGGACAGGGGAACACTGAAGCTTTCTTT.

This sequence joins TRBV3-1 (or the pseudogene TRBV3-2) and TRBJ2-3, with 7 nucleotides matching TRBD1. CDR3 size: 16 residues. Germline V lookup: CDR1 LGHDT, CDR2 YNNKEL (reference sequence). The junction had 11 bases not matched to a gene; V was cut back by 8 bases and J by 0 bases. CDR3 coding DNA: TGTGCCAGCTCAATAACAGGGGTAACTAGCACAGATACGCAGTATTTT. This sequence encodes CASSITGVTSTDTQYF.

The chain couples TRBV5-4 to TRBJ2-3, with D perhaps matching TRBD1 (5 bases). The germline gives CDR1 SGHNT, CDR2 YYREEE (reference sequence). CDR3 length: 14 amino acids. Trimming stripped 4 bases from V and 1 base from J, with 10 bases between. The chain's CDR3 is CASSHQGGTDTQYF. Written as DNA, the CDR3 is TGTGCCAGCAGCCACCAGGGCGGCACAGATACGCAGTATTTT.

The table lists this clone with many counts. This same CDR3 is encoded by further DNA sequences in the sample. The CDR3 protein is CASSSPGGYEQYF. The CDR3 DNA follows: TGTGCCAGCAGCTCCCCGGGGGGGTACGAGCAGTACTTC. The V and J genes are TRBV7-9 and TRBJ2-7; 8 nucleotides align to TRBD2. Per germline, CDR1 SEHNR and CDR2 FQNEAQ (reference sequence). Trimming took 4 bases from V and 4 from J; bases not matched to a gene: 3. The CDR3 loop spans 13 amino acids.

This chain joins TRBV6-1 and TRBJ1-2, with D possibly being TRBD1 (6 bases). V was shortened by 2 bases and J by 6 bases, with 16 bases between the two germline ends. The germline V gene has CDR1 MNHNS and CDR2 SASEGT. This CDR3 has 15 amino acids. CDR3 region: CASSEPFRTVNGYTF. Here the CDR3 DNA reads TGTGCCAGCAGTGAACCCTTCCGGACAGTAAATGGCTACACCTTC.